This T cell receptor (beta chain) was found in a study of T cell responses to AZD1222 COVID-19 vaccine. Whole-study results and caveats: CD4 TCRs associated with vaccination spanned spike, dominating at 160-218 and 743-854.

This clone was detected a few times. Its cognate antigen is unknown. Produced via immunoSEQ multiplex PCR; TCRdb's table is partial and in-frame only. Of some 120,000 clones in the sample, approximately 80% were seen once. The TCR sequence derives from an adult who received the AZD1222 COVID-19 vaccine. The material sequenced was peripheral blood, taken 28 days after the second AZD1222 dose.

In DNA form, the CDR3 reads TGTGCCAGCAGTCGGGACGGGGACGGAAACACCATATATTTT. Its translation is CASSRDGDGNTIYF. The J gene is TRBJ1-3, the V gene TRBV6-5; tentative D call: TRBD1 (5 bases). CDR1 is MNHEY, CDR2 SVGAGI, per germline. The CDR3 is 14 amino acids. The V end was cut by 5 bases, the J end by 4 bases, with 12 bases between.